Listed below are T cell receptor beta chains from one sample, sequenced in a study of cytomegalovirus exposure and HLA in healthy donors. Measured with immunoSEQ multiplex PCR; TCRdb has only the in-frame clones, and not every one. The sample lists about 200,000 clones, approximately 82% seen once, with around an eighth in the top ten. The sample consisted of PBMCs. These receptors came from a woman in her twenties or thirties in good health and CMV-seropositive. Both conserved end residues are trimmed from each CDR3.

j_gene,v_gene,CDR3aa
TRBJ2-5,TRBV5-1,ASSTGLSQETQY
TRBJ1-5,TRBV2,ASSGSGNQPQH
TRBJ2-7,TRBV20-1,SPRGGYEQY
TRBJ1-1,TRBV2,ASRAGTGDTEAF
TRBJ2-7,TRBV12-5,ASGFRDRDNEQY
TRBJ2-2,TRBV19,ASASRGWGTGELF
TRBJ2-7,TRBV27,ASSRAGQGASVYEQY
TRBJ2-3,TRBV5-4,ASSLVAFTDMQY
TRBJ2-2,TRBV4-1,ASSLWTTGELF
TRBJ1-5,TRBV6-6,ASSYETLSQPQH
TRBJ2-7,TRBV28,ASSPSSGSDRVTFYEQY